This TCR beta chain was documented in a study of early T cells in non-severe SARS-CoV-2 infection. Study background: Bulk RNA taken from unsorted whole blood was sequenced, leaving chains unpaired. Whole-study findings and limits: The VDJdb matching leaned toward anti-spike CD8 responses and overlooked private and CD4 specificities.

The CDR3 extends over 11 amino acids. V was clipped by 6 bases and J by 2 bases, with 8 bases between them. CDR1 is SQVTM, CDR2 ANQGSEA, per germline. On this clonotype itself: What it binds is not known.

The protocol attached unique molecular identifiers to individual cDNA molecules. TCRdb processed the 5' RACE reads anew with MiXCR; each CDR3 protein has one entry. The table includes approximately 52,000 distinct CDR3 sequences, around 7.5% detected once. Material: whole blood. This chain connects TRBV29-1 to TRBJ2-7; tentatively, D is TRBD1 (6 bases). The TCR comes from an adult who was a healthcare worker with PCR-confirmed SARS-CoV-2 infection or an uninfected control (not recorded which). This CDR3 is CSVRTAYEQYF. CDR3 nucleotides: TGCAGCGTGCGGACAGCCTACGAGCAGTACTTC.